A single sample gave rise to the 27 T cell receptor beta chains below, sequenced in a study of T cell repertoires in chronic hepatitis B. The method was immunoSEQ multiplex PCR; TCRdb's version includes in-frame clones alone and lacks a portion of them. The sample holds hundreds of clones; roughly four fifths are singletons and the top ten take 20% to 25%. Sequenced material: total CD8+ T cells from PBMCs. All receptors come from a human donor with chronic hepatitis B virus infection.

This sequence joins TRBV18 and TRBJ2-3; D not certain. Trimming pared 3 bases from V and 1 base from J, leaving 8 bases between. The germline gives CDR1 KGHSH, CDR2 LQKENI. The CDR3 is made up of 14 amino acids. This CDR3 reads CASSPGLRTDTQYF. DNA for the CDR3: TGTGCCAGCTCACCGGGGTTGCGCACAGATACGCAGTATTTT.

The gene calls are TRBV2 and TRBJ1-6, with D maybe TRBD1 (5 bases). The CDR3 runs to 13 residues. V lost 7 bases and J lost 7, with 11 bases in between. CDR1 SNHLY and CDR2 FYNNEI come from the germline V gene. CDR3: CASTDSVNSPLHF. CDR3 nucleotides: TGTGCCAGCACAGACAGCGTCAATTCACCCCTCCACTTT.

The count of this clone is one. Germline and junction disagree at one end, which may indicate a read error. This chain uses TRBV6-5 with TRBJ2-2; D is perhaps TRBD1 or TRBD2 (5 bases each). The CDR3 has 15 residues. Germline assignment: CDR1 MNHEY and CDR2 SVGAGI. This CDR3 is CASSIGDPNAGELFF. The CDR3 nucleotides read TGTGCCAGCAGTATAGGGGACCCGAACGCCGGGGAGCTGTTTTTT.

The gene calls are TRBV27 and TRBJ1-5, with D possibly TRBD1 on 6 matching bases. Looked up from germline, CDR1 is MNHEY and CDR2 is SMNVEV (reference sequence). V lost 7 bases, J lost 3 bases, and 16 bases lay in between. The CDR3 runs 15 residues. Here the CDR3 reads CASKDSYRDNQPQHF. CDR3 nucleotide sequence: TGTGCCAGCAAGGACAGCTACCGGGACAATCAGCCCCAGCATTTT.

The V and J genes are TRBV15 and TRBJ2-1; possible D gene TRBD1, 6 bases. The V gene lost 4 bases and the J gene lost 4 bases, with 14 bases spanning the gap. The CDR3 sequence is 15 residues long. Per germline, CDR1 LNHNV and CDR2 YYDKDF (reference sequence). The DNA of the CDR3 is TGTGCCACCAGCAAGGACAGACTCTTATACAATGAGCAGTTCTTC. Its translation is CATSKDRLLYNEQFF.

This clone was counted a few times. The chain links TRBV6-1 to TRBJ2-2, with 7 bases matching TRBD1. This CDR3 has 15 amino acids. J gave up 3 bases and V 7 bases, and 8 bases lay outside the gene matches. CDR1 is MNHNS and CDR2 is SASEGT in the germline V gene. CDR3 in DNA: TGTGCCAGCACCACAGGGGATTCGGACACCGGGGAGCTGTTTTTT. Translation gives CASTTGDSDTGELFF.

This chain links TRBV19 with TRBJ2-3, with a tentative D call TRBD1 (5 bases). Trimming left V 3 bases short and J 1 base short, with 8 bases between. The CDR3 contains 14 residues. Per germline, CDR1 LNHDA and CDR2 SQIVND (reference sequence). The CDR3 protein is CASSMTQGTDTQYF. CDR3 sequence (DNA): TGTGCCAGTAGTATGACACAGGGCACAGATACGCAGTATTTT. Full variable domain (rest looked up from reference TRBV19 and TRBJ2-3): DGGITQSPKYLFRKEGQNVTLSCEQNLNHDAMYWYRQDPGQGLRLIYYSQIVNDFQKGDIAEGYSVSREKKESFPLTVTSAQKNPTAFYLCASSMTQGTDTQYFGPGTRLTVL.

This clone was counted only a few times. The rearrangement uses TRBV4-2 and TRBJ2-1; TRBD2 matches 13 bases. The CDR3 has 15 residues. The germline CDR1 and CDR2 sequences are LGHNA and YNFKEQ. V lost 4 bases and J lost 9; bases outside the gene matches: 6. The CDR3 reads CASSLTSGGAGEQFF. The CDR3 bases are TGTGCCAGCAGCCTAACTAGCGGGGGGGCCGGTGAGCAGTTCTTC.

J is TRBJ2-6 and V is TRBV7-2; D gene unclear. This CDR3 is 18 amino acids long. Trimming cost V 3 bases and J 5 bases, with 20 bases left between them. Germline CDR1 and CDR2: SGHTA and FQGNSA. In nucleotides, the CDR3 is TGTGCCAGCAGCTTCAGTGTGAGACGACAAAGTCGGGCCAACGTCCTGACTTTC. Translated, it gives CASSFSVRRQSRANVLTF.

This sequence joins TRBV10-3 and TRBJ2-7, with D possibly matching TRBD1 (5 bases). Per germline, CDR1 ENHRY and CDR2 SYGVKD. This CDR3 spans 12 amino acids. The V gene lost 10 bases and the J gene lost 1 base, with 11 bases spanning the gap. CDR3 sequence (DNA): TGTGCCAGCAGAGGACAATCCTACGAGCAGTACTTC. Protein: CASRGQSYEQYF.

The chain couples TRBV29-1 to TRBJ1-2, with a possible D match to TRBD1 (5 bases). The CDR3 is made up of 14 amino acids. The germline V gene has CDR1 SQVTM and CDR2 ANQGSEA. V was pared by 3 bases and J by 6 bases, with 17 bases between. In DNA form, the CDR3 reads TGCAGCGTTGACCGTTTGGTAGGGGCTCATGGCTACACCTTC. Its protein product is CSVDRLVGAHGYTF.

The chain couples TRBV6-4 to TRBJ2-2, with 7 positions matching TRBD1. The germline gives CDR1 MRHNA, CDR2 SNTAGT. With 0 bases clipped from V and 7 bases from J, the junction kept 2 bases outside the gene matches. The CDR3 totals 14 residues. The CDR3 is CASSDSTGHGELFF. CDR3 DNA: TGTGCCAGCAGTGACTCGACAGGGCACGGGGAGCTGTTTTTT.

This clone was seen a handful of times. The J gene is TRBJ1-5, the V gene TRBV5-6, with 7 bases matching TRBD1. Looked up from germline, CDR1 is SGHDT and CDR2 is YYEEEE. The CDR3 runs to 14 residues. V was pared by 2 bases and J by 5 bases, with 4 bases of the junction left unmatched. Here the CDR3 DNA reads TGTGCCAGCAGCTTAGGGACAGCTCATCAGCCCCAGCATTTT. This encodes CASSLGTAHQPQHF.

V usage is TRBV7-8 and J usage is TRBJ1-2; no reliable D call. CDR1 and CDR2 from the germline V gene are SGHVS and FQNEAQ. Trimming removed 4 bases from V and 4 bases from J, with 7 bases in between. CDR3 length: 12 residues. Written as DNA, the CDR3 is TGTGCCAGCAGCTACGGCGGCTATGGCTACACCTTC. Its protein product is CASSYGGYGYTF.

The rearrangement uses TRBV29-1 and TRBJ2-1; D is unclear. The CDR3 is 15 residues long. Per germline, CDR1 SQVTM and CDR2 ANQGSEA. Trimming left V 0 bases short and J 8 bases short, with 17 bases between. CDR3 coding DNA: TGCAGCGTTGAAGACCCGAATCGGCGGTCGGATGAGCAGTTCTTC. As protein: CSVEDPNRRSDEQFF.

The CDR3 DNA reads as TGTGCCAGCAGACCTAGGCTAATTCGCACTGAAGCTTTCTTT. This encodes CASRPRLIRTEAFF. The chain couples TRBV21-1 to TRBJ1-1. TRBV21-1 is marked as a pseudogene. The CDR3 loop spans 14 amino acids.

The rearrangement uses TRBV7-2 and TRBJ2-7; no clear D gene. The CDR3 has 15 residues. Trimming removed 1 base at V and 2 bases at J, with 12 bases between. The V gene's germline CDR1 is SGHTA and CDR2 FQGNSA. The CDR3 nucleotides are TGTGCCAGCAGCTTAGACGCGACGGCGACCTACGAGCAGTACTTC. Protein: CASSLDATATYEQYF.

V usage is TRBV29-1 and J usage is TRBJ2-6, with D possibly being TRBD2 (6 bases). V was clipped by 3 bases and J by 2 bases, with 11 bases between them. The CDR3 is 15 amino acids. Per germline, CDR1 SQVTM and CDR2 ANQGSEA. CDR3: CSVERGPPGANVLTF. CDR3 in DNA: TGCAGCGTTGAGCGGGGACCCCCTGGGGCCAACGTCCTGACTTTC.

This chain connects TRBV6-5 to TRBJ1-4, with D possibly matching TRBD1 (5 bases). This CDR3 is 15 amino acids long. The germline CDR1 and CDR2 sequences are MNHEY and SVGAGI. Trimming removed 0 bases from V and 3 bases from J, with 8 bases in between. CDR3 residues: CASSYSPGSNEKLFF. Here the CDR3 DNA reads TGTGCCAGCAGTTACTCCCCAGGGTCTAATGAAAAACTGTTTTTT.

The chain is built from TRBV12-5 and TRBJ2-3, with D possibly being TRBD1 (5 bases). Germline loops: CDR1 LGHNT, CDR2 FRNRAP. Trimming took 0 bases from V and 2 from J, leaving 12 bases between them. The CDR3 runs to 16 residues. The CDR3 bases are TGTGCTAGTGGTTTGGTACAGGTCCAACCCACAGATACGCAGTATTTT. Protein product: CASGLVQVQPTDTQYF. Using reference TRBV12-5 and TRBJ2-3 for the parts outside the CDR3, the full variable domain is DARVTQTPRHKVTEMGQEVTMRCQPILGHNTVFWYRQTMMQGLELLAYFRNRAPLDDSGMPKDRFSAEMPDATLATLKIQPSEPRDSAVYFCASGLVQVQPTDTQYFGPGTRLTVL.

The V gene is TRBV4-2, the J gene TRBJ2-1; D is uncertain. Germline V gene sequence: CDR1 LGHNA, CDR2 YNFKEQ. V was pared by 0 bases and J by 6 bases, with 6 bases between. CDR3 length equals 13 residues. The CDR3 is CASSQDVINEQFF. DNA for the CDR3: TGTGCCAGCAGCCAAGACGTTATCAATGAGCAGTTCTTC.

The chain joins TRBV6-5 to TRBJ1-2; tentative D call: TRBD1 (6 bases). Per germline, CDR1 MNHEY and CDR2 SVGAGI. This CDR3 is 15 amino acids long. V was clipped by 5 bases and J by 0 bases, with 13 bases between them. DNA for the CDR3: TGTGCCAGCAGTATGGGGGGCGAATCTAACTATGGCTACACCTTC. Encoded protein: CASSMGGESNYGYTF.

J is TRBJ2-4 and V is TRBV27; D not resolved. The CDR3 is made up of 12 amino acids. V shed 8 bases and J shed 3 bases, with 8 bases lying between them. Germline assignment: CDR1 MNHEY and CDR2 SMNVEV (reference sequence). The CDR3 DNA follows: TGTGCCAGCGGATGGGACAAAAACATTCAGTACTTC. Translated: CASGWDKNIQYF.

The chain couples TRBV9 to TRBJ2-5, with D perhaps matching TRBD1 or TRBD2 (6 bases each). Germline CDR1 reads SGDLS; CDR2 reads YYNGEE. The CDR3 consists of 14 residues. V lost 3 bases, J lost 5 bases, and 14 bases lay in between. The CDR3 coding sequence is TGTGCCAGCAGCGGAGGGGGGAGTACCGAGACCCAGTACTTC. It translates to CASSGGGSTETQYF.

This rearrangement joins TRBV6-1 to TRBJ1-1; 7 bases are a match to TRBD1. Per germline, CDR1 MNHNS and CDR2 SASEGT. The CDR3 runs to 15 residues. Trimming cost V 2 bases and J 7 bases; bases outside gene matches: 10. CDR3 protein: CASSENTERQGEAFF. In nucleotides, the CDR3 is TGTGCCAGCAGTGAAAACACTGAGAGACAGGGTGAAGCTTTCTTT.

The chain is built from TRBV6-4 and TRBJ2-3; 8 bases line up with TRBD2. Germline V gene data show CDR1 as MRHNA and CDR2 as SNTAGT. J was trimmed by 2 bases and V by 3 bases; bases with no gene match: 4. The CDR3 runs to 15 residues. As DNA, the CDR3 is TGTGCCAGCAGTGAAGGCGGGGGGACCACAGATACGCAGTATTTT. Translated: CASSEGGGTTDTQYF.

This chain joins TRBV5-4 and TRBJ1-3, with 7 nucleotides matching TRBD1. J gave up 3 bases and V 2 bases, and 5 bases lay outside the gene matches. This CDR3 region has 15 residues. Germline CDR1 is SGHNT and CDR2 is YYREEE (reference sequence). CDR3 loop: CASSFQGGGGNTIYF. The CDR3 DNA follows: TGTGCCAGCAGCTTCCAAGGGGGCGGTGGAAACACCATATATTTT.